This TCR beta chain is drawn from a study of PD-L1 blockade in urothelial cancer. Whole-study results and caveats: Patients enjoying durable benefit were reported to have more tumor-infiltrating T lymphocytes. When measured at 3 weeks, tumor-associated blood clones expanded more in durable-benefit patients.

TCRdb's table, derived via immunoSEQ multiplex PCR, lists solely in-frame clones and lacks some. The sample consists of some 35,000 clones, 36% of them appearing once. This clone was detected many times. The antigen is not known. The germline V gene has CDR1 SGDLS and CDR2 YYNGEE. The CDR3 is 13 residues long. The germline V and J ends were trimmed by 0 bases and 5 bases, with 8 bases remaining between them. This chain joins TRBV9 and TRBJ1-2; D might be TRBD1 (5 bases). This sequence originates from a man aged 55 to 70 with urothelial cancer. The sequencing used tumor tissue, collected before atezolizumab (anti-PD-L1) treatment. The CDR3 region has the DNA TGTGCCAGCAGCGTAGGACAGACTTATGGCTACACCTTC. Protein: CASSVGQTYGYTF.